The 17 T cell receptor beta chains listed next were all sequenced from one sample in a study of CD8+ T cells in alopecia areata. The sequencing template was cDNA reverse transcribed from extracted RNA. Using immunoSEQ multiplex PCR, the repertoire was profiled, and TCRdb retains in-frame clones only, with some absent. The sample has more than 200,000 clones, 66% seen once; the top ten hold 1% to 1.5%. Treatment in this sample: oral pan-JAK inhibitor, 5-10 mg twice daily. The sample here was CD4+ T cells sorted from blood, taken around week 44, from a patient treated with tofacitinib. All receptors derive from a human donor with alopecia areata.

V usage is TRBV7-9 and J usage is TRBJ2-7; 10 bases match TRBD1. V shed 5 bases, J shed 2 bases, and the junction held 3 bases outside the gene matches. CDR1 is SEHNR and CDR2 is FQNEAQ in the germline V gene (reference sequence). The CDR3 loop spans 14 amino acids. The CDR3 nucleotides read TGTGCCAGCAGCCTAGGACAGGGGGCCTACGAGCAGTACTTC. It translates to CASSLGQGAYEQYF. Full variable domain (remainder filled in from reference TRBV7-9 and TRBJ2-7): DTGVSQNPRHKITKRGQNVTFRCDPISEHNRLYWYRQTLGQGPEFLTYFQNEAQLEKSRLLSDRFSAERPKGSFSTLEIQRTEQGDSAMYLCASSLGQGAYEQYFGPGTRLTVT.

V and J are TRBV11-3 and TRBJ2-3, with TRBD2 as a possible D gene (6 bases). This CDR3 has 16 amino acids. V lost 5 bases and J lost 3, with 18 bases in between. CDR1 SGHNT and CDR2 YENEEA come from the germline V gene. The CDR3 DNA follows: TGTGCCAGCAGCCCCGTCTCTGGGGGGAGAACAGATACGCAGTATTTT. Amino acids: CASSPVSGGRTDTQYF.

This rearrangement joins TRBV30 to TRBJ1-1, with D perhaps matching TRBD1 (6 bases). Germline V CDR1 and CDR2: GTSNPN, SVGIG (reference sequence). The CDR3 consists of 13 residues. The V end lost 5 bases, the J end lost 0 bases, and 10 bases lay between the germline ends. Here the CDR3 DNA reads TGTGCCTGGCGGGACAATATGAACACTGAAGCTTTCTTT. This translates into CAWRDNMNTEAFF.

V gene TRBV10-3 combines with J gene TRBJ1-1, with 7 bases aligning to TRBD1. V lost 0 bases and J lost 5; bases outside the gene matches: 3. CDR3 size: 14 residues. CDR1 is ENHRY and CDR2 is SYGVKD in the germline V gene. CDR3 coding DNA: TGTGCCATCAGTGAGTCACAGGGGAGGACTGAAGCTTTCTTT. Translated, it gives CAISESQGRTEAFF.

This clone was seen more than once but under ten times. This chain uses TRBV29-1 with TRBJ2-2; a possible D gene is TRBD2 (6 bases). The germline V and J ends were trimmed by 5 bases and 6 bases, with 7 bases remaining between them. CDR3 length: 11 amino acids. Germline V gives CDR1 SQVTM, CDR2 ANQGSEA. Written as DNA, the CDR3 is TGCAGCGTTACTAGCCCCGGGGAGCTGTTTTTT. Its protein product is CSVTSPGELFF.

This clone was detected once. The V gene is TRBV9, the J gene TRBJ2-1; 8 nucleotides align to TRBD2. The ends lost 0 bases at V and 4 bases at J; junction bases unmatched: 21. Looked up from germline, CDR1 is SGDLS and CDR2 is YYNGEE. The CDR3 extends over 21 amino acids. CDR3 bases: TGTGCCAGCAGCGTAGCTGTAATAGCGGGGCCCCGGCTGATCCAATACAATGAGCAGTTCTTC. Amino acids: CASSVAVIAGPRLIQYNEQFF.

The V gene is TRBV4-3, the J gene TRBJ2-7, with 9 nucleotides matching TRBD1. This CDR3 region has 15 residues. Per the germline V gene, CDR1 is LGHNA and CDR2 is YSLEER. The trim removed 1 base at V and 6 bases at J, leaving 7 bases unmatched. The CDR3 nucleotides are TGCGCCAGCAGCCAAGTCGTCGGACAGGGGCGCGAGCAGTACTTC. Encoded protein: CASSQVVGQGREQYF.

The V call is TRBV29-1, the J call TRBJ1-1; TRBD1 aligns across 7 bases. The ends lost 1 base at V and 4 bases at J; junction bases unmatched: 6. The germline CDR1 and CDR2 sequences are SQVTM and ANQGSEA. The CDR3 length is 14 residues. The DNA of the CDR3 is TGCAGCGTTGAAGTAGGCAGGGGGGGCACTGAAGCTTTCTTT. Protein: CSVEVGRGGTEAFF.

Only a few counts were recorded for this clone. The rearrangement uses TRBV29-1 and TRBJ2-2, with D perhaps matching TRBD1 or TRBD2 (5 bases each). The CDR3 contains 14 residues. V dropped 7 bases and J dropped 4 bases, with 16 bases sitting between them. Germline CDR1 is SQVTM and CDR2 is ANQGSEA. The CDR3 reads CSAHPGPLTGELFF. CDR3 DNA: TGCAGCGCCCACCCGGGACCACTCACCGGGGAGCTGTTTTTT.

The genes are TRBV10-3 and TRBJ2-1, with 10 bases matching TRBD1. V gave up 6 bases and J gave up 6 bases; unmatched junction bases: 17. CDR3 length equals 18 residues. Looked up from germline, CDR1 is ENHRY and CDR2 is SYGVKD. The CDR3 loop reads CAIREETPGQGSGNEQFF. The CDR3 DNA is TGTGCCATCAGAGAAGAAACACCGGGACAGGGGTCAGGCAATGAGCAGTTCTTC.

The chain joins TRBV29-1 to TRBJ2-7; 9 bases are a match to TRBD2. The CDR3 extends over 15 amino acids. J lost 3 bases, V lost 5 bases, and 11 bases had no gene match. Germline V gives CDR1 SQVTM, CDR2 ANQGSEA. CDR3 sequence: CSVTLSGGGLYEQYF. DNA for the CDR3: TGCAGCGTTACGCTTAGCGGGGGCGGACTCTACGAGCAGTACTTC.

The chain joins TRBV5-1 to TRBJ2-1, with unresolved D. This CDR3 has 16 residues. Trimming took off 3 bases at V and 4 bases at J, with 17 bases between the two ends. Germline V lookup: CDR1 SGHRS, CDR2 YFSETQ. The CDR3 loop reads CASSSENNPRYNEQFF. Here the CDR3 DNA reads TGCGCCAGCAGCTCTGAAAACAACCCCAGGTACAATGAGCAGTTCTTC.

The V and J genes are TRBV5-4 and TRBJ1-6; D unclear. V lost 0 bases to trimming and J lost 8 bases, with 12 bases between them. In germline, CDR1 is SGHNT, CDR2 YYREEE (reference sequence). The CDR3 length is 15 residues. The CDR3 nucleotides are TGTGCCAGCAGCTTGGAAGTGCGGAGTGATTCACCCCTCCACTTT. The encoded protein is CASSLEVRSDSPLHF.

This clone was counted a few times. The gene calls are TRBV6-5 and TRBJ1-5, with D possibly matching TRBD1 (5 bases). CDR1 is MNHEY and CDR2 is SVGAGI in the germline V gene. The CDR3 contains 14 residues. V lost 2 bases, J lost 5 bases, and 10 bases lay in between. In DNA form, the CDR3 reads TGTGCCAGCAGTTACGGAGGGGTCGATCAGCCCCAGCATTTT. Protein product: CASSYGGVDQPQHF.

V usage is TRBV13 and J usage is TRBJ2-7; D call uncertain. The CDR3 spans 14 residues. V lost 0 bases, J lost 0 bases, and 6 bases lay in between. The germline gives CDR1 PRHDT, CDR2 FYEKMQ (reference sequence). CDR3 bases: TGTGCCAGCAGCTTAGGACTGATCTCCTACGAGCAGTACTTC. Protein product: CASSLGLISYEQYF.

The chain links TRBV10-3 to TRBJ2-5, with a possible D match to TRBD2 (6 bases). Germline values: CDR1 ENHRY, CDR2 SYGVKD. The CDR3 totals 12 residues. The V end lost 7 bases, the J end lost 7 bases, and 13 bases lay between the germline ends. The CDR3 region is CAIKGGEGTQYF. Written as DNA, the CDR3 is TGTGCCATCAAAGGAGGGGAAGGGACCCAGTACTTC.

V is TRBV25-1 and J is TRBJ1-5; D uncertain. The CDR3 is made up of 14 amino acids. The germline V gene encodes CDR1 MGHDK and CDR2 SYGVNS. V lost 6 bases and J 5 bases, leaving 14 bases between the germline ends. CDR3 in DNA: TGTGCCAGCAGCGGCGGCGTGGGCCATCAGCCCCAGCATTTT. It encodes CASSGGVGHQPQHF.